Following are 29 T cell receptor beta chains from one sample sequenced in a study of spatial heterogeneity in lung cancer. Indicated time point: sample taken at primary tumor resection. Sequencing covered unsorted whole RNA taken from tumor, nontumor lung or frozen PBMC. MiXCR was run by TCRdb on the 5' RACE reads, yielding one entry per CDR3 protein. The table lists approximately 21,000 distinct CDR3 sequences, 3.3% of them singletons. Sequenced material: PBMCs, taken at surgery. The receptors were gathered from a female donor with early-stage non-small cell lung cancer.

This clonotype was counted at least ten times. The chain combines TRBV28 with TRBJ2-5; a possible D gene is TRBD2 (5 bases). V lost 6 bases to trimming and J lost 0 bases, with 11 bases between them. Germline values: CDR1 MDHEN, CDR2 SYDVKM. The CDR3 is made up of 14 amino acids. The CDR3 DNA reads TGTGCCAGCAGCTTGCCGGGGAACCAAGAGACCCAGTACTTC. It specifies CASSLPGNQETQYF.

This clonotype was found many times. This chain joins TRBV27 and TRBJ2-5; TRBD1 matches at 7 bases. The junction had 7 bases not matched to a gene; V was cut back by 1 base and J by 2 bases. Germline lookup yields CDR1 MNHEY and CDR2 SMNVEV (reference sequence). The CDR3 spans 16 residues. The CDR3 region has the DNA TGTGCCAGCAGTTTATACGGGACAGACCGGCAAGAGACCCAGTACTTC. The encoded protein is CASSLYGTDRQETQYF.

Ten or more counts support this clonotype. V and J are TRBV7-9 and TRBJ2-1, with D unclear. Per the germline V gene, CDR1 is SEHNR and CDR2 is FQNEAQ (reference sequence). The CDR3 is 15 residues long. Trimming left V 4 bases short and J 0 bases short, with 10 bases between. The CDR3 loop reads CASSSQEGSYNEQFF. The CDR3 bases are TGTGCCAGCAGCTCCCAAGAAGGCTCCTACAATGAGCAGTTCTTC.

This clonotype was counted ten times or more. The J gene is TRBJ2-3, the V gene TRBV29-1; D is undetermined. The germline V gene encodes CDR1 SQVTM and CDR2 ANQGSEA. Trimming stripped 4 bases from V and 2 bases from J, with 13 bases between. This CDR3 has 14 amino acids. The CDR3 sequence: CSVGGGRFTDTQYF. CDR3 in DNA: TGCAGCGTTGGGGGTGGCAGGTTCACAGATACGCAGTATTTT.

By its share, this clonotype is hyperexpanded. The gene calls are TRBV21-1 and TRBJ2-5; no check of the table's D call, TRBD1, against the DNA was made. TRBV21-1 is a pseudogene. The CDR3 contains 15 residues. CDR3 nucleotides: TGTGCCAGCAGCAAAGTACGACAGGGGCGGGAGACCCAGTACTTC. It translates to CASSKVRQGRETQYF.

This clonotype was found many times. The chain is built from TRBV9 and TRBJ1-3; 7 positions agree with TRBD1. CDR1 is SGDLS and CDR2 is YYNGEE in the germline V gene. The CDR3 is 16 amino acids. The junction had 5 bases not matched to a gene; V was cut back by 0 bases and J by 2 bases. The chain's CDR3 is CASSVVAGGTGNTIYF. The CDR3 nucleotides are TGTGCCAGCAGCGTAGTCGCAGGGGGTACTGGAAACACCATATATTTT.

In this sample, this clonotype turned up a few times. The chain is built from TRBV6-2 or TRBV6-3 and TRBJ2-1, with TRBD1 matching over 8 bases. With V trimmed by 8 bases and J by 5 bases, 14 bases remained unmatched. Germline V gene lookup returns CDR1 MNHEY and CDR2 SVGEGT. CDR3 length: 16 amino acids. CDR3 nucleotides: TGTGCCAGCCTCACTACTTCGACAGGGGCAAACAATGAGCAGTTCTTC. Its protein product is CASLTTSTGANNEQFF.

The sample holds many counts of this clonotype. The genes are TRBV7-9 and TRBJ2-5; TRBD2 might be the D (6 bases). Germline CDR1 is SEHNR and CDR2 is FQNEAQ (reference sequence). This CDR3 has 15 amino acids. Between the trimmed V and J ends, which lost 1 base and 1 base, there was a span of 10 bases. For the CDR3, the DNA is TGTGCCAGCAGCTTAGTGGAGGGACGCCAAGAGACCCAGTACTTC. Translation: CASSLVEGRQETQYF.

In this sample, this clonotype turned up many times. V usage is TRBV4-1 and J usage is TRBJ1-2, with 7 bases matching TRBD1. The V gene's germline CDR1 is MGHRA and CDR2 YSYEKL. Losses at the gene ends were 2 bases for V and 8 bases for J; bases not matched to a gene: 14. The CDR3 has 16 amino acids. The CDR3 loop reads CASSQPLQGRAGGYTF. CDR3 nucleotides: TGCGCCAGCAGCCAACCCCTACAGGGGAGAGCCGGGGGCTACACCTTC.

There are many counts of this clonotype. The chain joins TRBV12-3 or TRBV12-4 to TRBJ1-1; weak D call: TRBD1 (5 bases). V was cut by 6 bases and J by 6 bases, with 17 bases left in between. The length of the CDR3 is 14 residues. The CDR3 nucleotides are TGTGCCAGCAGGCCTCGGGACTCCGAGCCTGAAGCTTTCTTT. It translates to CASRPRDSEPEAFF.

This clonotype was found many times. This rearrangement joins TRBV4-2 to TRBJ2-7; 12 nucleotides agree with TRBD2. CDR1 and CDR2 (germline): LGHNA, YNFKEQ. Unmatched junction bases numbered 6, after V lost 4 bases and J lost 2 bases. This CDR3 is 16 amino acids long. CDR3 protein: CASSRQTSGRAYEQYF. The CDR3 coding sequence is TGTGCCAGCAGCCGACAGACTAGCGGGAGAGCCTACGAGCAGTACTTC.

This clonotype has a count of ten or more. This chain joins TRBV7-9 and TRBJ2-2; TRBD2 might be the D (5 bases). This CDR3 has 18 residues. The V end was cut by 4 bases, the J end by 4 bases, with 22 bases between. The V gene's germline CDR1 is SEHNR and CDR2 FQNEAQ (reference sequence). The CDR3 coding sequence is TGTGCCAGCAGCTGGAGGCTGCCTGGGCTAGCTAGCACCGGGGAGCTGTTTTTT. Translation gives CASSWRLPGLASTGELFF.

This clonotype came up many times. This chain uses TRBV19 with TRBJ1-1; maybe TRBD1 (6 bases). Per the germline V gene, CDR1 is LNHDA and CDR2 is SQIVND (reference sequence). Trimming shortened V by 3 bases and J by 5 bases, and 10 bases separated the two germline ends. The CDR3 sequence is 13 residues long. CDR3 region: CASSMQGRTEAFF. CDR3 coding DNA: TGTGCCAGTAGTATGCAGGGGAGGACTGAAGCTTTCTTT.

In its sample, this clonotype was seen many times. The CDR3 is CASSYSPEREATDTQYF. The CDR3 DNA reads as TGTGCCAGCAGCTATAGCCCTGAGCGGGAGGCGACAGATACGCAGTATTTT. V usage is TRBV7-6 and J usage is TRBJ2-3; 9 bases line up with TRBD2. The CDR3 is 17 residues long. Looked up from germline, CDR1 is SGHVS and CDR2 is FNYEAQ. Losses at the gene ends were 4 bases for V and 3 bases for J; bases not matched to a gene: 11.

In its sample, this clonotype was seen many times. The V and J genes are TRBV29-1 and TRBJ2-7; 8 nucleotides align to TRBD2. The CDR3 extends over 13 amino acids. The junction had 2 bases not matched to a gene; V was cut back by 2 bases and J by 2 bases. Looked up from germline, CDR1 is SQVTM and CDR2 is ANQGSEA. The CDR3 reads CSVETSGAYEQYF. The DNA for the CDR3 is TGCAGCGTTGAAACTAGCGGAGCCTACGAGCAGTACTTC.

This clonotype has ten or more counts. The chain couples TRBV3-1 to TRBJ2-1; TRBD2 matches 9 bases. CDR1 is LGHDT, CDR2 YNNKEL, per germline (reference sequence). The CDR3 is made up of 16 amino acids. Germline trimming cut 3 bases from V and 9 bases from J; bases unmatched to any gene: 12. CDR3 sequence reads: CASSQVASGRSGEQFF. In DNA form, the CDR3 reads TGTGCCAGCAGCCAGGTTGCAAGCGGGAGGAGTGGTGAGCAGTTCTTC.

This rearrangement joins TRBV20-1 to TRBJ2-1, with no clear D. CDR1 is DFQATT, CDR2 SNEGSKA, per germline (reference sequence). The CDR3 is made up of 15 amino acids. V lost 5 bases and J lost 1, with 15 bases in between. Here the CDR3 DNA reads TGCAGTGCTCCCGCGACGGAAATATCCTACAATGAGCAGTTCTTC. The encoded protein is CSAPATEISYNEQFF.

This clonotype was recorded many times. The rearrangement joins TRBV4-2 to TRBJ2-7; D ambiguous. Trimming pared 1 base from V and 2 bases from J, leaving 3 bases between. Germline V gene lookup returns CDR1 LGHNA and CDR2 YNFKEQ. This CDR3 has 12 amino acids. The CDR3 spells CASSQGTYEQYF. CDR3 sequence (DNA): TGTGCCAGCAGCCAAGGAACCTACGAGCAGTACTTC.

The sample holds many counts of this clonotype. The rearrangement uses TRBV20-1 and TRBJ1-2; 7 nucleotides line up with TRBD1. CDR1 is DFQATT and CDR2 is SNEGSKA in the germline V gene (reference sequence). The junction had 6 bases not matched to a gene; V was cut back by 3 bases and J by 2 bases. The length of the CDR3 is 14 residues. Here the CDR3 DNA reads TGCAGTGCTAGGGACGGGGACAGCAACTATGGCTACACCTTC. It yields the protein CSARDGDSNYGYTF.

Many counts were recorded for this clonotype. V gene TRBV9 combines with J gene TRBJ2-1; 7 bases are shared with TRBD1. The CDR3 has 15 amino acids. With 0 bases clipped from V and 8 bases from J, the junction kept 8 bases outside the gene matches. Germline assignment: CDR1 SGDLS and CDR2 YYNGEE. This CDR3 is CASSVDRGSRDEQFF. The CDR3 DNA sequence: TGTGCCAGCAGCGTAGACAGGGGATCCCGCGATGAGCAGTTCTTC.

This clonotype was detected many times. The chain couples TRBV5-1 to TRBJ2-5; no reliable D call. Germline assignment: CDR1 SGHRS and CDR2 YFSETQ. Trimming took off 4 bases at V and 4 bases at J, with 11 bases between the two ends. The CDR3 is 13 residues long. This CDR3 reads CASSRAGIETQYF. As DNA, the CDR3 is TGCGCCAGCAGCAGGGCCGGAATAGAGACCCAGTACTTC. The full variable domain, with the rest looked up from reference TRBV5-1 and TRBJ2-5, is KAGVTQTPRYLIKTRGQQVTLSCSPISGHRSVSWYQQTPGQGLQFLFEYFSETQRNKGNFPGRFSGRQFSNSRSEMNVSTLELGDSALYLCASSRAGIETQYFGPGTRLLVL.

This clonotype is categorized as medium-sized. The chain couples TRBV4-1 to TRBJ1-5; D remains unclear. The germline gives CDR1 MGHRA, CDR2 YSYEKL. Trimming stripped 1 base from V and 1 base from J, with 8 bases between. The CDR3 contains 15 residues. The CDR3 loop reads CASSQVHPSNQPQHF. In nucleotides, the CDR3 is TGCGCCAGCAGCCAAGTTCACCCCAGCAATCAGCCCCAGCATTTT.

Regarding this clonotype: One end of the junction varies from germline; a read error may be responsible. The chain links TRBV14 to TRBJ2-1; possible D gene TRBD2, 6 bases. CDR1 SGHDN and CDR2 FVKESK come from the germline V gene. The CDR3 is made up of 13 amino acids. CDR3 DNA sequence: TGTGCCAGCAGTCGAGCGGGCTTCTCAGGGCAGTCCTTC. It translates to CASSRAGFSGQSF.

The chain carries TRBV20-1 and TRBJ2-1; D gene ambiguous. V lost 1 base and J 8 bases, leaving 18 bases between the germline ends. The CDR3 runs to 15 residues. The germline gives CDR1 DFQATT, CDR2 SNEGSKA (reference sequence). The chain's CDR3 is CSARGRMGFSDEQFF. The DNA for the CDR3 is TGCAGTGCTAGAGGAAGAATGGGTTTCAGCGATGAGCAGTTCTTC.

At least ten counts were recorded for this clonotype. The V gene is TRBV6-1, the J gene TRBJ1-4; 7 bases are a match to TRBD1. The CDR3 covers 14 residues. V shed 3 bases, J shed 6 bases, and the junction held 4 bases outside the gene matches. Looked up from germline, CDR1 is MNHNS and CDR2 is SASEGT. CDR3: CASSDTGDHEKLFF. The DNA for the CDR3 is TGTGCCAGCAGTGATACAGGGGATCATGAAAAACTGTTTTTT.

In this sample, this clonotype is medium-sized. V and J are TRBV12-3 or TRBV12-4 and TRBJ1-1; D unresolved. The CDR3 contains 12 residues. The V gene lost 1 base and the J gene lost 3 bases, with 3 bases spanning the gap. The CDR3 nucleotides are TGTGCCAGCAGTTTAGGAGACACTGAAGCTTTCTTT. This gives the protein CASSLGDTEAFF.

Details on this clonotype: A much larger clone is a single base away; this may be a read error. The rearrangement joins TRBV19 to TRBJ1-2; the D gene is possibly TRBD1 (5 bases). Trimming shortened V by 5 bases and J by 6 bases, and 7 bases separated the two germline ends. CDR1 is LNHDA, CDR2 SQIVND, per germline (reference sequence). This CDR3 is built from 11 residues. The CDR3 spells CASSAGNGYTF. The CDR3 bases are TGTGCCAGTAGTGCAGGGAATGGCTACACCTTC.

This clonotype showed up many times. The chain combines TRBV6-2 or TRBV6-3 with TRBJ2-7, with 7 bases aligning to TRBD2. With 0 bases clipped from V and 2 bases from J, the junction kept 4 bases outside the gene matches. The CDR3 is made up of 15 amino acids. CDR1 is MNHEY and CDR2 is SVGEGT in the germline V gene. The CDR3 DNA reads as TGTGCCAGCAGTTACTCGACTAGCCGGGCCTACGAGCAGTACTTC. Protein sequence: CASSYSTSRAYEQYF.

This clonotype was seen repeatedly, ten times or more. The chain has TRBV9 and TRBJ2-5; D uncertain. The CDR3 contains 13 residues. V lost 0 bases and J lost 3, with 6 bases in between. Germline lookup yields CDR1 SGDLS and CDR2 YYNGEE. In nucleotides, the CDR3 is TGTGCCAGCAGCGTAGGACTTGAAGAGACCCAGTACTTC. Translation: CASSVGLEETQYF.